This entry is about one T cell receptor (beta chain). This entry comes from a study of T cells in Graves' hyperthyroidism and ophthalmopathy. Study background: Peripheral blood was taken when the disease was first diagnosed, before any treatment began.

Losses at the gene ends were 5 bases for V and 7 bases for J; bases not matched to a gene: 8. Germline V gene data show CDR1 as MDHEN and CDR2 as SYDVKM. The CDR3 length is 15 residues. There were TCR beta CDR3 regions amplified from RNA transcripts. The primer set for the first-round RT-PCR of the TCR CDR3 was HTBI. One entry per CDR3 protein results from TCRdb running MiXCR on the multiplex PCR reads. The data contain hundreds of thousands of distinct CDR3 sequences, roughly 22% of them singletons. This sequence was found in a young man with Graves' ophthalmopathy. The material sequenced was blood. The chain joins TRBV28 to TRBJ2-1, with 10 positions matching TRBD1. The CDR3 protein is CASSPRQGAKNEQFF. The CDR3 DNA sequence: TGTGCCAGCAGTCCCAGACAGGGGGCGAAAAATGAGCAGTTCTTC.